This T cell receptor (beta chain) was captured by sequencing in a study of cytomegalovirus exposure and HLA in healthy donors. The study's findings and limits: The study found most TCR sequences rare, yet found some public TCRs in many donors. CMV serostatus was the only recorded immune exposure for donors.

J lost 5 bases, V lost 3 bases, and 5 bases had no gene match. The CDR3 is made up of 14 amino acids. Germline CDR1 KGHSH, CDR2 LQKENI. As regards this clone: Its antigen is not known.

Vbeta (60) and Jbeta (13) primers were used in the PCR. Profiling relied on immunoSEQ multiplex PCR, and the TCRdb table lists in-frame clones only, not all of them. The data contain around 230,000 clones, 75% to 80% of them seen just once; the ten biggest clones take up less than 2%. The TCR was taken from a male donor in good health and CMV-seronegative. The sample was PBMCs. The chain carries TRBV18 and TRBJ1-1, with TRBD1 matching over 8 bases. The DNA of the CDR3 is TGTGCCAGCTCACCTGACAGGGGAGTAACTGAAGCTTTCTTT. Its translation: CASSPDRGVTEAFF.